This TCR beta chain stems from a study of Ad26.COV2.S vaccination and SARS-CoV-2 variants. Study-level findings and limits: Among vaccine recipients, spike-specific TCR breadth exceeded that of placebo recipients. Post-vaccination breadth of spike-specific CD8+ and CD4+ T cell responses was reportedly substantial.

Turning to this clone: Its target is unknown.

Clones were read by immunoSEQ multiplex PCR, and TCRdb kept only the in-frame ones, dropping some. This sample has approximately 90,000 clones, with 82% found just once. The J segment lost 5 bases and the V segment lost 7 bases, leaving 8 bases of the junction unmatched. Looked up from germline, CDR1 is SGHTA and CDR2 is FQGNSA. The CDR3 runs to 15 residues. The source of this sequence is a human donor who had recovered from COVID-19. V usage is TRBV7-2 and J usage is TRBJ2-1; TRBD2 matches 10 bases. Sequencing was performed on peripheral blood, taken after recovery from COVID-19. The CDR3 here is CASTQGTSEHNEQFF. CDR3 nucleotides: TGTGCCAGCACCCAGGGGACTAGCGAACACAATGAGCAGTTCTTC.